Only a few counts were recorded for the clone carrying this T cell receptor beta chain. Its specificity is not known. The record originates from a study of T cells after yellow fever vaccination. For the study at large: It was SMART-Seq v4 Ultra Low Input that prepared the fractions with low cell numbers.

The CDR3 contains 12 residues. Germline V gene lookup returns CDR1 KGHSH and CDR2 LQKENI. The V gene lost 6 bases and the J gene lost 1 base, with 7 bases spanning the gap. 5'RACE template switching generated TCR cDNA, adding a universal primer site and UMIs. Via MiXCR, TCRdb re-called the 5' RACE reads, giving one row per CDR3 protein. The sample shows 300,000 to 350,000 distinct CDR3 sequences, 7% to 9% of them seen only once. Whole-study results and caveats: Detected again after the booster were most primary-vaccination clones, at 96% CD4 and nearly 90% CD8. Of the clonotypes, a small share occurred in both CD4 and CD8 compartments.

The sequenced sample was PBMCs, obtained approximately 47 days after the first yellow fever vaccination. The clonotype was recovered from a young man who received the YFV17D yellow fever vaccine. The chain carries TRBV18 and TRBJ2-7; D uncertain. The CDR3 reads CASSDESYEQYF. The CDR3 DNA reads as TGTGCCAGCTCTGACGAATCCTACGAGCAGTACTTC.